A selection of T cell receptor beta chains follows, all from one sample in a study of spatial heterogeneity in lung cancer. TCRdb fed the 5' RACE reads into MiXCR, producing one record per CDR3 protein. Among about 52,000 distinct CDR3 sequences listed, about 7.4% were seen once. Here the sequenced sample was PBMCs, taken at follow-up. These TCRs come from a female donor with early-stage non-small cell lung cancer. CDR3s include the opening cysteine and the closing phenylalanine or tryptophan. Fields, in order: clone size, V gene, J gene, CDR3 protein. Clone size is not always given. Where it is, it says once, few, many or a class for expanded clones.

many	TRBV5-1	TRBJ2-7	CASSLEGSYEQYF
few	TRBV15	TRBJ2-1	CATKGTSGLNEQFF
-	TRBV3-1	TRBJ2-5	CASSLASGGQETQYF
many	TRBV4-1	TRBJ2-1	CASSHPGTPGEQFF
-	TRBV7-2	TRBJ2-1	CASSGTGTANEQFF
-	TRBV6-2/TRBV6-3	TRBJ2-2	CASAEGRLAGVGELFF
many	TRBV12-3/TRBV12-4	TRBJ2-5	CASSFRQETQYF
many	TRBV6-6	TRBJ2-7	CASSTTTVEQYF
-	TRBV4-2	TRBJ1-2	CASSQGLGPHGYTF
many	TRBV6-6	TRBJ1-2	CASSYSDRVYGYTF
few	TRBV10-1	TRBJ2-7	CASKMRCPGGASVTYEQYF
-	TRBV5-6	TRBJ2-7	CASNAFRTGSEQYF
-	TRBV5-1	TRBJ2-7	CASSPGQGNEQYF
many	TRBV6-6	TRBJ1-1	CASSTTGGSEAFF
-	TRBV5-1	TRBJ2-4	CASRLGQGARNIQYF
many	TRBV28	TRBJ2-7	CASSSPRGVESYEQYF
many	TRBV2	TRBJ2-3	CATQGDWTDTQYF
-	TRBV12-3/TRBV12-4	TRBJ1-3	CASSFYRSSGNTIYF
many	TRBV6-2/TRBV6-3	TRBJ2-5	CASSYVGTQYF
many	TRBV29-1	TRBJ2-3	CSGRDRPSTDTQYF
many	TRBV28	TRBJ2-4	CASSLLAGAKNIQYF
few	TRBV7-9	TRBJ1-3	CASSSQSEAPRSTIYF
many	TRBV5-4	TRBJ2-6	CASSSGAHSGANVLTF
few	TRBV5-1	TRBJ1-1	CASSASYAAEAFF
many	TRBV5-1	TRBJ2-7	CASSLESGDEQYF
many	TRBV20-1	TRBJ2-7	CSAQLGGEQYF
-	TRBV20-1	TRBJ1-5	CSASQALKGNQPQHF
many	TRBV5-1	TRBJ1-5	CASSLAGGNQPQHF
once	TRBV7-9	TRBJ1-2	CASSLTGDGYTF
-	TRBV6-1	TRBJ2-1	CASSAGDRVHNEQFF
many	TRBV6-2/TRBV6-3	TRBJ1-5	CASSYPSGRRYSNQPQHF
-	TRBV7-9	TRBJ2-7	CASTGTGGNEQYF
few	TRBV2	TRBJ2-3	CASSVRLAGTHASTDTQYF
few	TRBV5-4	TRBJ2-3	CASSLLSRVSTDTQYF
many	TRBV6-5	TRBJ2-5	CASSYWGAGGAQYF
-	TRBV5-1	TRBJ2-5	CASSLTGSLGETQYF
many	TRBV7-9	TRBJ2-2	CASGQGTNTGELFF
-	TRBV10-1	TRBJ2-1	CASSRDSYNEQFF
few	TRBV24-1	TRBJ2-5	CATSGTGVTETQYF
-	TRBV6-6	TRBJ1-2	CASSYVGTNYGYTF
many	TRBV12-3/TRBV12-4	TRBJ1-1	CASRAGVTGQTEAFF
few	TRBV20-1	TRBJ2-1	CSGKLHSNNEQFF
-	TRBV27	TRBJ2-5	CASSSRRREGETQYF
many	TRBV9	TRBJ1-3	CASSVVSDSGNTIYF
-	TRBV18	TRBJ1-6	CASSPVGYNSPLHF
-	TRBV7-2	TRBJ2-1	CASSLELGQGAKEQFF
-	TRBV7-2	TRBJ2-5	CASSLRRREQETQYF
-	TRBV7-2	TRBJ1-4	CASSLVNGKNEKLFF
many	TRBV10-3	TRBJ1-2	CAISEPGQGWYGYTF